Each of the 15 T cell receptor beta chains below was sequenced from the same sample in a study of blood T cell repertoires in COVID-19. Only in-frame clones appear in the TCRdb table, and some are missing; sequencing was by immunoSEQ multiplex PCR. The sample contains fewer than 90,000 clones, approximately 84% of which appear only once. Sequenced sample: peripheral blood. These receptors came from a human donor in a cohort sampled during active COVID-19.

This clone turned up a few times. The chain uses TRBV25-1 and TRBJ2-2; D possibly corresponds to TRBD1 (6 bases). The length of the CDR3 is 14 residues. CDR1 MGHDK and CDR2 SYGVNS come from the germline V gene. The V gene lost 3 bases and the J gene lost 6 bases, with 11 bases spanning the gap. The CDR3 bases are TGTGCCAGCAGTGACACCAGGGGAGCCGGGGAGCTGTTTTTT. It is translated as CASSDTRGAGELFF.

The chain combines TRBV18 with TRBJ2-1; 9 bases fit TRBD1. Germline CDR1 reads KGHSH; CDR2 reads LQKENI. CDR3 length: 13 amino acids. The junction had 2 bases not matched to a gene; V was cut back by 5 bases and J by 6 bases. In nucleotides, the CDR3 is TGTGCCAGCTCAGCGGGACAGGGCAATGAGCAGTTCTTC. This gives the protein CASSAGQGNEQFF.

V is TRBV3-1 (or the pseudogene TRBV3-2) and J is TRBJ2-2; 10 nucleotides match TRBD2. From germline, CDR1 is LGHDT and CDR2 YNNKEL (reference sequence). Trimming took 4 bases from V and 2 from J; bases not matched to a gene: 4. The CDR3 consists of 16 residues. The CDR3 is CASSRRTSGNTGELFF. The CDR3 DNA reads TGTGCCAGCAGCCGACGGACTAGCGGTAACACCGGGGAGCTGTTTTTT.

This chain joins TRBV2 and TRBJ2-5; 11 bases map to TRBD2. The germline V gene encodes CDR1 SNHLY and CDR2 FYNNEI. Trimming cost V 4 bases and J 0 bases; bases outside gene matches: 4. The CDR3 extends over 16 amino acids. CDR3: CASSGRLAGYQETQYF. CDR3 nucleotides: TGTGCCAGCAGTGGGAGACTAGCGGGGTACCAAGAGACCCAGTACTTC.

V gene TRBV5-5 combines with J gene TRBJ2-7, with 12 bases that match TRBD1. CDR3 length: 17 amino acids. V dropped 2 bases and J dropped 6; count of bases not matched to a gene: 12. Germline CDR1 and CDR2: SGHKS and YYEKEE (reference sequence). The CDR3 DNA sequence: TGTGCCAGCAGCTTAGGACCGGGACAGGGGGCCAGGAGCGAGCAGTACTTC. This encodes CASSLGPGQGARSEQYF.

This clone is a singleton in its sample. The chain links TRBV3-1 (or the pseudogene TRBV3-2) to TRBJ2-2; D is possibly TRBD2 (5 bases). Germline loops: CDR1 LGHDT, CDR2 YNNKEL (reference sequence). V lost 4 bases to trimming and J lost 7 bases, with 13 bases between them. CDR3 size: 14 residues. As DNA, the CDR3 is TGTGCCAGCAGCCTACTAGGTGTAAACGGGGAGCTGTTTTTT. As protein: CASSLLGVNGELFF.

This clone was seen once. The chain combines TRBV28 with TRBJ1-2; 8 bases are a match to TRBD1. Germline lookup yields CDR1 MDHEN and CDR2 SYDVKM. CDR3 length: 16 residues. Trimming took 1 base from V and 8 from J; bases not matched to a gene: 12. Written as DNA, the CDR3 is TGTGCCAGCAGTTTATCGTCCCCAGGGGGCGCGCGGGGCTACACCTTC. This encodes CASSLSSPGGARGYTF.

V and J are TRBV4-1 and TRBJ2-7; 10 bases align to TRBD1. The length of the CDR3 is 14 residues. With 3 bases clipped from V and 5 bases from J, the junction kept 4 bases outside the gene matches. From germline, CDR1 is MGHRA and CDR2 YSYEKL. CDR3 loop: CASSQGQGLHEQYF. CDR3 nucleotide sequence: TGCGCCAGCAGCCAGGGACAGGGGCTGCACGAGCAGTACTTC.

About this clone itself: Sequence at one end of the junction differs from germline and may be a read error. The gene calls are TRBV9 and TRBJ2-1; 8 bases map to TRBD2. Germline-derived CDR1 and CDR2 are SGDLS and YYNGEE. The CDR3 sequence is 11 residues long. The CDR3 bases are TGTGCCAGCAGCGCAGCGGGAGCGTGGGTCTTC. Translating it yields CASSAAGAWVF.

CDR3 residues: CASSTDHSGAQFF. CDR3 coding DNA: TGTGCCAGCAGCACGGATCATTCAGGGGCGCAGTTCTTC. The chain combines TRBV14 with TRBJ2-1; TRBD1 is a possible D gene (6 bases). The CDR3 sequence is 13 residues long. Trimming took off 5 bases at V and 12 bases at J, with 17 bases between the two ends. Germline CDR1 is SGHDN and CDR2 is FVKESK.

This chain joins TRBV24-1 and TRBJ2-3; 7 bases line up with TRBD2. The CDR3 totals 15 residues. Unmatched junction bases numbered 10, after V lost 3 bases and J lost 8 bases. CDR1 is KGHDR and CDR2 is SFDVKD in the germline V gene. The CDR3 region has the DNA TGTGCCACCAGTGATCCCAGTGGTCGGGGGGTTACGCAGTATTTT. It encodes CATSDPSGRGVTQYF.

The J gene is TRBJ2-4, the V gene TRBV3-1 (or the pseudogene TRBV3-2), with a weak D call TRBD1 (5 bases). Trimming removed 4 bases from V and 1 base from J, with 11 bases in between. The CDR3 runs to 15 residues. The germline CDR1 and CDR2 sequences are LGHDT and YNNKEL (reference sequence). CDR3 loop: CASSRGRAAKNIQYF. For the CDR3, the DNA is TGTGCCAGCAGCCGCGGCAGGGCGGCCAAAAACATTCAGTACTTC.

The V call is TRBV10-2, the J call TRBJ1-2, with TRBD1 identical over 7 bases. V was pared by 8 bases and J by 0 bases, with 3 bases of the junction left unmatched. This CDR3 has 13 residues. CDR1 is WSHSY, CDR2 SAAADI, per germline. In DNA, the CDR3 is TGCGCCAGCGGGGGACAGCCTAACTATGGCTACACCTTC. Its translation is CASGGQPNYGYTF.

J is TRBJ2-5 and V is TRBV3-1 (or the pseudogene TRBV3-2), with 11 positions matching TRBD2. This CDR3 spans 14 amino acids. V shed 4 bases, J shed 5 bases, and the junction held 3 bases outside the gene matches. Germline CDR1 and CDR2: LGHDT and YNNKEL (reference sequence). As DNA, the CDR3 is TGTGCCAGCAGCCGAACTAGCGGGAGTGAGACCCAGTACTTC. Its protein is CASSRTSGSETQYF.

This clone was counted a single time. The V call is TRBV6-1, the J call TRBJ1-1; TRBD1 aligns across 9 bases. Germline-derived CDR1 and CDR2 are MNHNS and SASEGT. V gave up 2 bases and J gave up 0 bases; unmatched junction bases: 4. This CDR3 contains 16 residues. The CDR3 nucleotides read TGTGCCAGCAGTGAAACAGGGGGCAGGGTGAACACTGAAGCTTTCTTT. It translates to CASSETGGRVNTEAFF.